Presented here are 22 T cell receptor beta chains from one specimen sequenced in a study of blood T cell repertoires in COVID-19. Generated by immunoSEQ multiplex PCR, the TCRdb table keeps only in-frame clones and is missing some. The table lists about 400,000 clones, roughly 87% of them singletons. The sequencing sample was made of PBMCs or T cells enriched from blood (not recorded which). These receptors all stem from a woman between 40 and 50 years old with acute COVID-19.

The rearrangement links TRBV6-6 to TRBJ2-3, with a tentative D call TRBD2 (6 bases). Per the germline V gene, CDR1 is MNHNY and CDR2 is SVGAGI (reference sequence). V shed 8 bases and J shed 5 bases, with 17 bases lying between them. CDR3 length equals 14 residues. CDR3 nucleotide sequence: TGTGCCAGCGCTATGGGACTTAACCTAGATACGCAGTATTTT. Amino acids: CASAMGLNLDTQYF.

As for this clone: In the same sample, other DNA sequences code for this CDR3. The chain couples TRBV7-9 to TRBJ1-2; D is ambiguous. This CDR3 has 11 residues. Per the germline V gene, CDR1 is SEHNR and CDR2 is FQNEAQ (reference sequence). Trimming stripped 5 bases from V and 4 bases from J, with 5 bases between. CDR3 bases: TGTGCCAGCAGCGCAGGCTATGGCTACACCTTC. Translating gives CASSAGYGYTF.

The gene calls are TRBV5-6 and TRBJ1-5, with 10 bases that match TRBD1. CDR3 length: 16 amino acids. After removal of 4 bases from V and 5 bases from J, the junction contained 9 bases not matched to a gene. CDR1 is SGHDT and CDR2 is YYEEEE in the germline V gene. The CDR3 region is CASSRTGGWLDQPQHF. The CDR3 bases are TGTGCCAGCAGCCGGACAGGGGGGTGGTTGGATCAGCCCCAGCATTTT. Using reference TRBV5-6 and TRBJ1-5 for the parts outside the CDR3, the full variable domain is DAGVTQSPTHLIKTRGQQVTLRCSPKSGHDTVSWYQQALGQGPQFIFQYYEEEERQRGNFPDRFSGHQFPNYSSELNVNALLLGDSALYLCASSRTGGWLDQPQHFGDGTRLSIL.

Here the CDR3 reads CASNKTGNTEAFF. CDR3 sequence (DNA): TGTGCCAGCAATAAAACAGGGAACACTGAAGCTTTCTTT. This sequence joins TRBV25-1 and TRBJ1-1; D is perhaps TRBD1 (5 bases). CDR3 length: 13 residues. Germline-derived CDR1 and CDR2 are MGHDK and SYGVNS. Trimming removed 7 bases at V and 1 base at J, with 10 bases between. Together with reference TRBV25-1 and TRBJ1-1, the CDR3 gives the full variable domain: EADIYQTPRYLVIGTGKKITLECSQTMGHDKMYWYQQDPGMELHLIHYSYGVNSTEKGDLSSESTVSRIRTEHFPLTLESARPSHTSQYLCASNKTGNTEAFFGQGTRLTVV.

The gene calls are TRBV4-1 and TRBJ2-1; D may be TRBD2 (5 bases). CDR1 and CDR2 from the germline V gene are MGHRA and YSYEKL. Trimming took off 5 bases at V and 2 bases at J, with 16 bases between the two ends. This CDR3 has 16 residues. The CDR3 protein is CASSGVERSAYNEQFF. In DNA form, the CDR3 reads TGCGCCAGCAGCGGTGTTGAGCGGAGCGCCTACAATGAGCAGTTCTTC.

The V call is TRBV4-1, the J call TRBJ1-5; TRBD1 agrees at 10 bases. The CDR3 totals 16 residues. Germline lookup yields CDR1 MGHRA and CDR2 YSYEKL. Trimming removed 0 bases from V and 6 bases from J; junction bases left unmatched: 5. DNA for the CDR3: TGCGCCAGCAGCCAAGACGACAGGGGGCTTCGTCAGCCCCAGCATTTT. This translates into CASSQDDRGLRQPQHF.

There are many counts of this clone. V usage is TRBV4-1 and J usage is TRBJ2-5; 9 bases are a match to TRBD1. There are 18 residues in the CDR3. V lost 0 bases to trimming and J lost 1 base; unmatched junction nucleotides: 9. CDR1 is MGHRA, CDR2 YSYEKL, per germline. Written as DNA, the CDR3 is TGCGCCAGCAGCCAAGAAGGGTGGGACAGGGATGTCCAAGAGACCCAGTACTTC. Amino acids: CASSQEGWDRDVQETQYF.

The chain employs TRBV11-2 and TRBJ2-7; D is undetermined. CDR1 and CDR2 (germline): SGHAT, FQNNGV. Trimming cost V 0 bases and J 3 bases, with 12 bases left between them. This CDR3 spans 15 amino acids. The CDR3 DNA follows: TGTGCCAGCAGCTTAGACGCCCCAGGAATCTACGAGCAGTACTTC. Residues: CASSLDAPGIYEQYF.

The chain links TRBV18 to TRBJ1-1; 7 bases align to TRBD1. Germline trimming cut 6 bases from V and 1 base from J; bases unmatched to any gene: 5. Germline lookup yields CDR1 KGHSH and CDR2 LQKENI. The CDR3 extends over 14 amino acids. The CDR3 nucleotides are TGTGCCAGCTCTTCCCGGGACAGGAACACTGAAGCTTTCTTT. Translated, it gives CASSSRDRNTEAFF.

Details on this clone: Other DNA sequences in the same sample also yield this CDR3. The rearrangement joins TRBV7-9 to TRBJ1-1; D ambiguous. Germline V lookup: CDR1 SEHNR, CDR2 FQNEAQ (reference sequence). This CDR3 has 12 amino acids. V was clipped by 2 bases and J by 6 bases, with 7 bases between them. As DNA, the CDR3 is TGTGCCAGCAGCTTAAGTGGAGCTGAAGCTTTCTTT. It specifies CASSLSGAEAFF.

CDR3 nucleotides: TGTGCCAGCAGCCCTCGGGAACTATTTAACTATGGCTACACCTTC. It yields the protein CASSPRELFNYGYTF. The V and J genes are TRBV3-1 (or the pseudogene TRBV3-2) and TRBJ1-2; the D is unclear. Trimming removed 4 bases at V and 1 base at J, with 13 bases between. Germline V gene lookup returns CDR1 LGHDT and CDR2 YNNKEL (reference sequence). The length of the CDR3 is 15 residues.

The chain uses TRBV19 and TRBJ2-7, with 12 bases lining up with TRBD1. This CDR3 is built from 16 residues. The J segment lost 5 bases and the V segment lost 1 base, leaving 6 bases of the junction unmatched. Germline V gene data show CDR1 as LNHDA and CDR2 as SQIVND (reference sequence). The CDR3 nucleotides read TGTGCCAGTAGTATAGTGGGGACAGGGGGCAGAAACGAGCAGTACTTC. Translated, it gives CASSIVGTGGRNEQYF.

Only one count was recorded for this clone. The chain carries TRBV9 and TRBJ2-3, with 8 bases lining up with TRBD1. The CDR3 is made up of 15 amino acids. Germline-derived CDR1 and CDR2 are SGDLS and YYNGEE. V was clipped by 4 bases and J by 0 bases; unmatched bases: 4. As DNA, the CDR3 is TGTGCCAGCAGCAACAGGGGGACTAGCACAGATACGCAGTATTTT. This sequence encodes CASSNRGTSTDTQYF.

The rearrangement uses TRBV7-2 and TRBJ1-2; unclear D gene. The CDR3 consists of 13 residues. Per germline, CDR1 SGHTA and CDR2 FQGNSA. The V end was cut by 3 bases, the J end by 2 bases, with 7 bases between. The CDR3 nucleotides read TGTGCCAGCAGCTTTGACACAAACTATGGCTACACCTTC. The encoded protein is CASSFDTNYGYTF.

J is TRBJ2-7 and V is TRBV7-2; 7 bases fit TRBD1. CDR1 is SGHTA and CDR2 is FQGNSA in the germline V gene. Germline trimming cut 1 base from V and 6 bases from J; bases unmatched to any gene: 6. This CDR3 region has 14 residues. CDR3 sequence: CASSLDRDSPEQYF. The CDR3 DNA sequence: TGTGCCAGCAGCTTAGACCGGGACAGTCCCGAGCAGTACTTC.

This chain uses TRBV19 with TRBJ1-1; 7 bases are a match to TRBD1. CDR3 length: 16 residues. CDR1 and CDR2 from the germline V gene are LNHDA and SQIVND (reference sequence). V shed 7 bases, J shed 1 base, and the junction held 12 bases outside the gene matches. DNA for the CDR3: TGTGCCAGTACCTTTTCGGGACAGCCTTCGAACACTGAAGCTTTCTTT. Translation: CASTFSGQPSNTEAFF.

The chain combines TRBV11-2 with TRBJ2-2; possibly TRBD2 for D (6 bases). The CDR3 sequence is 17 residues long. The germline V and J ends were trimmed by 5 bases and 4 bases, with 20 bases remaining between them. Germline lookup yields CDR1 SGHAT and CDR2 FQNNGV. CDR3 protein: CASSPGRGGVSTGELFF. In DNA form, the CDR3 reads TGTGCCAGCAGCCCGGGCCGGGGCGGGGTGAGCACCGGGGAGCTGTTTTTT. Combining the CDR3 with reference TRBV11-2 and TRBJ2-2 gives the whole variable domain EAGVAQSPRYKIIEKRQSVAFWCNPISGHATLYWYQQILGQGPKLLIQFQNNGVVDDSQLPKDRFSAERLKGVDSTLKIQPAKLEDSAVYLCASSPGRGGVSTGELFFGEGSRLTVL.

The genes are TRBV5-5 and TRBJ1-2; D may be TRBD1 (6 bases). Germline V gives CDR1 SGHKS, CDR2 YYEKEE (reference sequence). V lost 3 bases to trimming and J lost 2 bases, with 11 bases between them. The CDR3 has 14 amino acids. The CDR3 DNA follows: TGTGCCAGCAGCTCGACAGGAAACAACTATGGCTACACCTTC. Translation gives CASSSTGNNYGYTF.

This chain connects TRBV24-1 to TRBJ1-1; D is perhaps TRBD1 (5 bases). From germline, CDR1 is KGHDR and CDR2 SFDVKD. The length of the CDR3 is 15 residues. V lost 2 bases and J 3 bases, leaving 12 bases between the germline ends. The CDR3 DNA reads as TGTGCCACCAGTGATTCCCGGACGGGGGACACTGAAGCTTTCTTT. Amino acids: CATSDSRTGDTEAFF.

In this sample, this clone turned up once. The CDR3 DNA reads as TGCGCCAGCAGTGAGTTAACAGGTTATGGCTACACCTTC. Its protein is CASSELTGYGYTF. The chain is built from TRBV10-2 and TRBJ1-2, with a weak D call TRBD1 (5 bases). Trimming removed 1 base at V and 5 bases at J, with 8 bases between. This CDR3 has 13 residues. CDR1 and CDR2 from the germline V gene are WSHSY and SAAADI.

This chain uses TRBV7-9 with TRBJ2-5; 11 bases line up with TRBD2. CDR3 length: 16 amino acids. Germline CDR1 is SEHNR and CDR2 is FQNEAQ (reference sequence). With V trimmed by 4 bases and J by 1 base, 5 bases remained unmatched. The CDR3 DNA reads as TGTGCCAGCAGCTCTAGCGGGGGGACCCTCCAAGAGACCCAGTACTTC. Its protein is CASSSSGGTLQETQYF.

This chain uses TRBV7-6 with TRBJ2-2, with D tentatively TRBD1 (6 bases). The CDR3 is 16 residues long. In germline, CDR1 is SGHVS, CDR2 FNYEAQ. The V gene lost 5 bases and the J gene lost 1 base, with 14 bases spanning the gap. The CDR3 DNA follows: TGTGCCAGCAGCCTCCGGACAGCCGAGAACACCGGGGAGCTGTTTTTT. Protein: CASSLRTAENTGELFF.